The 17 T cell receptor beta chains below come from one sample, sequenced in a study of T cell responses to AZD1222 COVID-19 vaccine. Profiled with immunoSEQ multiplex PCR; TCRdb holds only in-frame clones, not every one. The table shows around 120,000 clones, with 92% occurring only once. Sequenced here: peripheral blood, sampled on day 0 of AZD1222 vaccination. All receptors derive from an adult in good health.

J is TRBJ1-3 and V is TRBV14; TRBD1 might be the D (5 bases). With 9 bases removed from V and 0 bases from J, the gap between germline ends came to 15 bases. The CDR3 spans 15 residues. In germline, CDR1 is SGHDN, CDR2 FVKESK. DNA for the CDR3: TGTGCCAGGAAAATTCTCAGGGTCTCTGGAAACACCATATATTTT. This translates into CARKILRVSGNTIYF.

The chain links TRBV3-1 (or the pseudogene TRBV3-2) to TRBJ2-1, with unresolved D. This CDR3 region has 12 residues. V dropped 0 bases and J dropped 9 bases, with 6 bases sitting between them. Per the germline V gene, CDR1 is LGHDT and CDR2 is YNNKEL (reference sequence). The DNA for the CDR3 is TGTGCCAGCAGCCAAGATTGGGGTGAGCAGTTCTTC. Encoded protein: CASSQDWGEQFF.

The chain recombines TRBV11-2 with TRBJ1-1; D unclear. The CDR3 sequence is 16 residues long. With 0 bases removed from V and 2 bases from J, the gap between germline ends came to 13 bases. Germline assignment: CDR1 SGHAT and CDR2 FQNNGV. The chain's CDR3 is CASSLDLSGTNTEAFF. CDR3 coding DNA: TGTGCCAGCAGCTTAGATCTCTCGGGCACAAACACTGAAGCTTTCTTT.

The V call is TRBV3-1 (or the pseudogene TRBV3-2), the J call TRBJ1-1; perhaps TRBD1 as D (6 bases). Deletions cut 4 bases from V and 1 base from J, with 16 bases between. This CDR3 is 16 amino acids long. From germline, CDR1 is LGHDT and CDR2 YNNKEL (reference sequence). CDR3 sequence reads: CASSRSIGGQNTEAFF. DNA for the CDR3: TGTGCCAGCAGCCGATCCATAGGGGGGCAGAACACTGAAGCTTTCTTT.

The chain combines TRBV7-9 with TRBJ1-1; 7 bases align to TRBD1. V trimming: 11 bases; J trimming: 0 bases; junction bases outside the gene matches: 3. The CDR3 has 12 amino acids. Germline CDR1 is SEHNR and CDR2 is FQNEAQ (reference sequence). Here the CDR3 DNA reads TGTGCCGGACAGGCCATGAACACTGAAGCTTTCTTT. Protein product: CAGQAMNTEAFF.

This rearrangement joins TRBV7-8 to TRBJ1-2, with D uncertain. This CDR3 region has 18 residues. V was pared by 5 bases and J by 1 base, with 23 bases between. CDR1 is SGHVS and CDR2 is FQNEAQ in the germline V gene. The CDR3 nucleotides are TGTGCCAGCAGCCCTTTCGGGGAATCCACTACCAGTAACTATGGCTACACCTTC. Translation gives CASSPFGESTTSNYGYTF. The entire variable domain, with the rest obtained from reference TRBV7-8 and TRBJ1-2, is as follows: GAGVSQSPRYKVAKRGQDVALRCDPISGHVSLFWYQQALGQGPEFLTYFQNEAQLDKSGLPSDRFFAERPEGSVSTLKIQRTQQEDSAVYLCASSPFGESTTSNYGYTFGSGTRLTVV.

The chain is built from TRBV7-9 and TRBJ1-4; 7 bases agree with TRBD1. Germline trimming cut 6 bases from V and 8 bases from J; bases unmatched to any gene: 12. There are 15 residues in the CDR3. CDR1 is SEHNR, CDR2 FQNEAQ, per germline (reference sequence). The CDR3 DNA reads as TGTGCCAGCAGACAAAGGGACAGCGGGGGCGAAAAACTGTTTTTT. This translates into CASRQRDSGGEKLFF.

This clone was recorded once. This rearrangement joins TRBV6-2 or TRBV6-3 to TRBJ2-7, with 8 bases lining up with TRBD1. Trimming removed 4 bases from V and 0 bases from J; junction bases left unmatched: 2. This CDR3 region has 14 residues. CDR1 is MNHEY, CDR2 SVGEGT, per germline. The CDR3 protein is CASSSTGVSYEQYF. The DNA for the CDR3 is TGTGCCAGCAGTTCGACAGGGGTCTCCTACGAGCAGTACTTC.

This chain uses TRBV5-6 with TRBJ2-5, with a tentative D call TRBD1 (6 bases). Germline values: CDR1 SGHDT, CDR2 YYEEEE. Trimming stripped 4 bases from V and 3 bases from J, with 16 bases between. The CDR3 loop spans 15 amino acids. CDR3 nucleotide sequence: TGTGCCAGCAGCAACGACAGGAGTACCAAAGAGACCCAGTACTTC. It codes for CASSNDRSTKETQYF.

CDR3 loop: CSVMNTGELFF. The DNA for the CDR3 is TGCAGCGTTATGAACACCGGGGAGCTGTTTTTT. V and J are TRBV29-1 and TRBJ2-2; no clear D gene. Germline-derived CDR1 and CDR2 are SQVTM and ANQGSEA. Trimming stripped 5 bases from V and 1 base from J, with 2 bases between. The CDR3 covers 11 residues.

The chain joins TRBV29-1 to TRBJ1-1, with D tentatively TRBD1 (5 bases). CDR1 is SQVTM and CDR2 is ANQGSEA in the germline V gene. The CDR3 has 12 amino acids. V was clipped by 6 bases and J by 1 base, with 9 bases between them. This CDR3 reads CSVGATNTEAFF. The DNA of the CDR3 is TGCAGCGTAGGGGCTACGAACACTGAAGCTTTCTTT.

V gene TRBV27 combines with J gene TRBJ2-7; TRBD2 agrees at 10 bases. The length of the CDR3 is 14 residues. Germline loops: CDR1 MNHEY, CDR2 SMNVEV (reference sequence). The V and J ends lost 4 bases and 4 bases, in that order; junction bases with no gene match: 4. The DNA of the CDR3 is TGTGCCAGCAGTTGGGCTAGCGGGAGTTACGAGCAGTACTTC. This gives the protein CASSWASGSYEQYF.

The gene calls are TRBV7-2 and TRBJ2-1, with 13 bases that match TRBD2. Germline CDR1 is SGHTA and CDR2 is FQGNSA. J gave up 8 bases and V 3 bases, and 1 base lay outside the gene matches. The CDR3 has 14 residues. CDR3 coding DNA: TGTGCCAGCAGCTTCGGACTAGCGGGAGATGAGCAGTTCTTC. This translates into CASSFGLAGDEQFF.

The CDR3 DNA reads as TGTGCCAGCAGTTCCCGGGAGAACGCAGTCTCCTATGGCTACACCTTC. Translated, it gives CASSSRENAVSYGYTF. The chain recombines TRBV6-5 with TRBJ1-2, with D unclear. The V end lost 4 bases, the J end lost 4 bases, and 19 bases lay between the germline ends. Germline values: CDR1 MNHEY, CDR2 SVGAGI. The CDR3 runs 16 residues.

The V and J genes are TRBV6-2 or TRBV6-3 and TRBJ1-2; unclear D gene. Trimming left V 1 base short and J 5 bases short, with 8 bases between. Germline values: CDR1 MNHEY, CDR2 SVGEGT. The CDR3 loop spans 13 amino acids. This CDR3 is CASSYLGDYGYTF. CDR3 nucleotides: TGTGCCAGCAGTTACTTGGGCGATTATGGCTACACCTTC.

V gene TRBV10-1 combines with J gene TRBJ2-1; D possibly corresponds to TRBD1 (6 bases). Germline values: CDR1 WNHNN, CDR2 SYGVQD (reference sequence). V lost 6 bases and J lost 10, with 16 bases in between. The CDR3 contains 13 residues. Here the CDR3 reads CASSRAQGQEQFF. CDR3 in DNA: TGCGCCAGCAGCCGCGCCCAGGGGCAAGAGCAGTTCTTC.

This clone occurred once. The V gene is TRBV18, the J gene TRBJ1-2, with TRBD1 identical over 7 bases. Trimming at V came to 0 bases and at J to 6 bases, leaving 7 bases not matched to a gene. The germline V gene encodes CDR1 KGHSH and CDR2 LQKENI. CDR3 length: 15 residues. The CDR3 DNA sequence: TGTGCCAGCTCACCACCGTACAGGGGCGCCCATGGCTACACCTTC. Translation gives CASSPPYRGAHGYTF. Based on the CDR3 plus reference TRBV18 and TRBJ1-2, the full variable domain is NAGVMQNPRHLVRRRGQEARLRCSPMKGHSHVYWYRQLPEEGLKFMVYLQKENIIDESGMPKERFSAEFPKEGPSILRIQQVVRGDSAAYFCASSPPYRGAHGYTFGSGTRLTVV.